A selection of T cell receptor beta chains follows, all from one sample in a study of cytomegalovirus exposure and HLA in healthy donors. The repertoire was sequenced with immunoSEQ multiplex PCR; TCRdb's copy has only in-frame clones and lacks some. The sample table includes approximately 130,000 clones. Sequencing was performed on PBMCs. The receptors were gathered from a woman between 55 and 75 years old in good health and CMV-seronegative. CDR3s include the opening cysteine and the closing phenylalanine or tryptophan. The order of the fields is V gene, J gene, D gene, CDR3 length, CDR3 protein, CDR3 DNA. D genes are given only for firm matches.

V: TRBV7-9; J: TRBJ2-2; D: TRBD1; length: 14; CDR3: CASSLTGGTGELFF; DNA: TGTGCCAGCAGCTTGACAGGGGGGACCGGGGAGCTGTTTTTT
V: TRBV5-1; J: TRBJ2-2; D: TRBD1; length: 16; CDR3: CASSLLQGANTGELFF; DNA: TGCGCCAGCAGCTTGTTGCAGGGGGCCAACACCGGGGAGCTGTTTTTT
V: TRBV5-4; J: TRBJ2-5; D: .; length: 13; CDR3: CASSIGGTETQYF; DNA: TGTGCCAGCAGCATTGGGGGGACAGAGACCCAGTACTTC
V: TRBV5-5; J: TRBJ2-7; D: .; length: 12; CDR3: CASSFGGVEQYF; DNA: TGTGCCAGCAGCTTTGGAGGGGTCGAGCAGTACTTC
V: TRBV19; J: TRBJ2-5; D: TRBD2; length: 16; CDR3: CASSPPPVGGGRTQYF; DNA: TGTGCCAGTAGTCCCCCCCCGGTTGGCGGGGGGCGCACCCAGTACTTC
V: TRBV19; J: TRBJ1-2; D: TRBD1; length: 13; CDR3: CASSRDRNYGYTF; DNA: TGTGCCAGTAGCCGGGACAGGAACTATGGCTACACCTTC
V: TRBV5-1; J: TRBJ1-2; D: .; length: 17; CDR3: CASSLESARSLNYGYTF; DNA: TGCGCCAGCAGCTTGGAATCAGCTAGATCCTTAAACTATGGCTACACCTTC
V: TRBV27; J: TRBJ1-4; D: TRBD1; length: 16; CDR3: CASSLRNRGANEKLFF; DNA: TGTGCCAGCAGTTTACGAAACAGGGGGGCTAATGAAAAACTGTTTTTT
V: TRBV6-1; J: TRBJ1-2; D: TRBD1; length: 12; CDR3: CATIGGIYGYTF; DNA: TGTGCCACTATAGGGGGCATCTATGGCTACACCTTC
V: TRBV19; J: TRBJ2-1; D: TRBD2; length: 15; CDR3: CASRQLAGAYNEQFF; DNA: TGTGCCAGTAGGCAACTAGCGGGAGCCTACAATGAGCAGTTCTTC
V: TRBV10-1; J: TRBJ2-3; D: TRBD2; length: 17; CDR3: CASSESGSGRSTDTQYF; DNA: TGCGCCAGCAGTGAGTCGGGTAGCGGGAGGAGCACAGATACGCAGTATTTT
V: TRBV18; J: TRBJ2-1; D: .; length: 16; CDR3: CASSPPSGSSYNEQFF; DNA: TGTGCCAGCTCACCACCCTCCGGGAGCTCCTACAATGAGCAGTTCTTC
V: TRBV6-1; J: TRBJ2-5; D: TRBD2; length: 14; CDR3: CASSVLAGGETQYF; DNA: TGTGCCAGCAGTGTCCTAGCGGGGGGAGAGACCCAGTACTTC
V: TRBV5-8; J: TRBJ2-3; D: TRBD2; length: 16; CDR3: CASSSLAGGLTDTQYF; DNA: TGTGCCAGCAGCTCACTAGCGGGGGGGCTCACAGATACGCAGTATTTT
V: TRBV28; J: TRBJ1-5; D: .; length: 15; CDR3: CASSTTGLGGQPQHF; DNA: TGTGCCAGCAGTACTACGGGACTTGGCGGACAGCCCCAGCATTTT
V: TRBV20-1; J: TRBJ2-7; D: .; length: 11; CDR3: CSATTSYEQYF; DNA: TGCAGTGCTACTACTAGCTACGAGCAGTACTTC
V: TRBV19; J: TRBJ2-1; D: TRBD1; length: 16; CDR3: CASSMWGQWSYNEQFF; DNA: TGTGCCAGTAGTATGTGGGGACAGTGGTCCTACAATGAGCAGTTCTTC
V: TRBV19; J: TRBJ2-5; D: .; length: 14; CDR3: CASNRGGVEETQYF; DNA: TGTGCCAGCAACAGGGGCGGGGTAGAAGAGACCCAGTACTTC
V: TRBV5-1; J: TRBJ2-5; D: .; length: 15; CDR3: CASSPTRHTGETQYF; DNA: TGCGCCAGCAGCCCTACTCGCCACACAGGGGAGACCCAGTACTTC
V: TRBV19; J: TRBJ1-2; D: .; length: 15; CDR3: CASNCIVRVVEGYTF; DNA: TGTGCCAGTAATTGTATTGTCAGGGTGGTTGAGGGCTACACCTTC
V: TRBV9; J: TRBJ1-1; D: .; length: 14; CDR3: CASSVGSRNTEAFF; DNA: TGTGCCAGCAGCGTAGGTAGCAGAAACACTGAAGCTTTCTTT
V: TRBV7-8; J: TRBJ2-2; D: .; length: 16; CDR3: CASSLWTPFNTGELFF; DNA: TGTGCCAGCAGCTTATGGACACCATTCAACACCGGGGAGCTGTTTTTT
V: TRBV6-1; J: TRBJ1-2; D: TRBD1; length: 16; CDR3: CASSEWGRGRDYGYTF; DNA: TGTGCCAGCAGTGAATGGGGTAGGGGGCGCGACTATGGCTACACCTTC
V: TRBV28; J: TRBJ2-7; D: .; length: 13; CDR3: CASSPLGSYEQYF; DNA: TGTGCCAGCAGTCCCCTCGGTTCCTACGAGCAGTACTTC
V: TRBV20-1; J: TRBJ1-5; D: .; length: 11; CDR3: CSAITGLTQHF; DNA: TGCAGTGCTATTACAGGGCTGACCCAGCATTTT
V: TRBV28; J: TRBJ1-2; D: .; length: 13; CDR3: CASSFNSYYGYTF; DNA: TGTGCCAGCAGTTTCAACTCCTACTATGGCTACACCTTC
V: TRBV11-3; J: TRBJ2-3; D: .; length: 16; CDR3: CASSLEGSVSTDTQYF; DNA: TGTGCCAGCAGCTTAGAAGGTAGCGTAAGCACAGATACGCAGTATTTT
V: TRBV6-5; J: TRBJ2-7; D: .; length: 11; CDR3: CASSPGHIQYF; DNA: TGTGCCAGCAGTCCGGGACACATCCAGTACTTC
V: TRBV27; J: TRBJ1-5; D: .; length: 14; CDR3: CASSSRGMGEPQHF; DNA: TGTGCCAGCAGTTCGCGGGGAATGGGGGAGCCCCAGCATTTT
V: TRBV7-2; J: TRBJ1-4; D: TRBD1; length: 15; CDR3: CASSPGTVSNEKLFF; DNA: TGTGCCAGCAGCCCCGGGACAGTCTCGAATGAAAAACTGTTTTTT
V: TRBV7-9; J: TRBJ1-3; D: .; length: 14; CDR3: CASRQTGVGNTIYF; DNA: TGTGCCAGCAGACAGACAGGAGTTGGAAACACCATATATTTT
V: TRBV4-1; J: TRBJ1-2; D: .; length: 13; CDR3: CASSKQENYGYTF; DNA: TGCGCCAGCAGCAAACAAGAAAACTATGGCTACACCTTC
V: TRBV6-6; J: TRBJ1-1; D: TRBD1; length: 13; CDR3: CASNRGLGTEAFF; DNA: TGTGCCAGCAACAGGGGGCTCGGCACTGAAGCTTTCTTT
V: TRBV18; J: TRBJ2-2; D: TRBD1; length: 16; CDR3: CASSPPDRVSTGELFF; DNA: TGTGCCAGCTCACCCCCCGACAGGGTGAGCACCGGGGAGCTGTTTTTT
V: TRBV19; J: TRBJ2-3; D: .; length: 15; CDR3: CASSKASAYTDTQYF; DNA: TGTGCCAGTAGTAAGGCTAGCGCCTACACAGATACGCAGTATTTT
V: TRBV6-5; J: TRBJ2-4; D: .; length: 14; CDR3: CASSTTGGGNIQYF; DNA: TGTGCCAGCAGTACCACAGGGGGGGGAAACATTCAGTACTTC
V: TRBV29-1; J: TRBJ2-1; D: TRBD2; length: 15; CDR3: CSLRSGANSYNEQFF; DNA: TGCAGTCTACGAAGCGGGGCAAACTCCTACAATGAGCAGTTCTTC
V: TRBV6-5; J: TRBJ2-1; D: .; length: 15; CDR3: CASSKTGSSYNEQFF; DNA: TGTGCCAGCAGTAAGACAGGTAGCTCCTACAATGAGCAGTTCTTC
V: TRBV4-2; J: TRBJ2-7; D: .; length: 17; CDR3: CASSQAGGGVASYEQYF; DNA: TGTGCCAGCAGCCAAGCCGGAGGGGGGGTAGCCTCCTACGAGCAGTACTTC
V: TRBV10-3; J: TRBJ2-1; D: TRBD2; length: 16; CDR3: CAISESLAGEVDEQFF; DNA: TGTGCCATCAGTGAGTCACTAGCGGGAGAAGTCGATGAGCAGTTCTTC
V: TRBV5-1; J: TRBJ2-7; D: TRBD2; length: 17; CDR3: CASSFRDGLAGNYEQYF; DNA: TGCGCCAGCAGCTTCAGAGACGGACTAGCGGGGAACTACGAGCAGTACTTC